The present TCR beta chain was sequenced within a study of Graves' ophthalmopathy and Graves' hyperthyroidism. Physicians reached a diagnosis by relying on clinical symptoms, serum thyroxine, TRAb, thyroid ultrasound and orbital computed tomography. Unmatched junction bases numbered 6, after V lost 5 bases and J lost 3 bases. This CDR3 comprises 14 residues. The table lists this clonotype with many counts. As yet, its antigen is unknown. RNA transcripts were the source from which TCR beta CDR3 regions were amplified. The first-round RT-PCR employed HTBI primers together with the Qiagen OneStep RT-PCR kit. A multiplex PCR was then performed as the second round. Each CDR3 protein gets one entry after TCRdb re-called the multiplex PCR reads with MiXCR. The sample carries nearly 400,000 distinct CDR3 sequences, approximately 20% recorded once. Broader study findings: Ophthalmopathy progression was predicted with around 71% sensitivity and approximately 79% specificity.

Sequencing input: peripheral blood. The receptor's source is a woman aged 18-30 years with Graves' ophthalmopathy. The rearrangement uses TRBV12-3 or TRBV12-4 and TRBJ2-5; 7 nucleotides agree with TRBD2. The CDR3, as DNA: TGTGCCAGCAGTCGATCCGGGGGGAAAGAGACCCAGTACTTC. Its protein product is CASSRSGGKETQYF.